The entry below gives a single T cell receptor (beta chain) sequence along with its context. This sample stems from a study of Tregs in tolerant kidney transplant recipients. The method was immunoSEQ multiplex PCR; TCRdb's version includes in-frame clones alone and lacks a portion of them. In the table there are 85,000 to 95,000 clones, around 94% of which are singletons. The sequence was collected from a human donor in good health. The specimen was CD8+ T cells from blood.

This CDR3 is CASSDLLAGENMKGQFF. Here the CDR3 DNA reads TGTGCCAGCAGCGACTTACTAGCGGGAGAGAATATGAAGGGGCAGTTCTTC. V is TRBV7-2 and J is TRBJ2-1; TRBD2 matches at 11 bases. The germline V gene encodes CDR1 SGHTA and CDR2 FQGNSA. J gave up 12 bases and V 5 bases, and 18 bases lay outside the gene matches. The CDR3 covers 17 residues.